This T cell receptor (beta chain) was retrieved from a study of blood T cell repertoires in COVID-19. Whole-study context: The United States, Italy and Spain supplied acute and convalescent COVID-19 samples. T cells, B-cell-depleted T cells, or PBMCs provided the cDNA or gDNA that served as material.

In the original workflow: Nucleated cell counts were estimated from reference gene primer amplification. TCRdb keeps only in-frame clones here, not all; method: immunoSEQ multiplex PCR. V and J calls and clone size are as listed in that table; D and trimming were resolved from the DNA. The data contain approximately 190,000 clones, less than 90% of them singletons. Trimming at V came to 8 bases and at J to 5 bases, leaving 6 bases not matched to a gene. Germline V gives CDR1 SNHLY, CDR2 FYNNEI. The CDR3 loop spans 13 amino acids. This TCR was sampled from a woman aged 40 to 50 with acute or convalescent COVID-19. The chain uses TRBV2 and TRBJ1-1; TRBD1 matches at 9 bases. The sequenced sample was peripheral blood. CDR3 nucleotides: TGTGCCAGCGTTCCGACAGGGGGGACTGAAGCTTTCTTT. This encodes CASVPTGGTEAFF.